This T cell receptor (beta chain) appears in the sequencing data of a study of CD8 T cells in ankylosing spondylitis. By quantitative 5'-RACE with molecular barcodes, the TCR beta libraries were made. TCRdb processed the 5' RACE reads anew with MiXCR; each CDR3 protein has one entry. The sample lists roughly 450,000 distinct CDR3 sequences; roughly 27% were seen once. This clonotype was counted between two and nine times. The antigen is undetermined. Germline V CDR1 and CDR2: SGHRS, YFSETQ. Trimming removed 5 bases from V and 4 bases from J, with 12 bases in between. The CDR3 has 13 residues. General study results and limits: Reactive arthritis synovial fluid and blood were previously reported to contain some motif variants. A TCR beta motif of fewer than ten highly homologous variants seemed to mark ankylosing spondylitis blood. Reportedly, matched ankylosing spondylitis synovial fluid was significantly enriched for disease-linked clones. CD8+ by phenotype, disease-linked clones were relatively rare in peripheral blood.

Input material: blood, either unsorted or a sorted T cell fraction (not recorded which). The source is a male donor with ankylosing spondylitis. The chain employs TRBV5-1 and TRBJ1-1, with unresolved D. CDR3 nucleotides: TGCGCCAGCAGTGGAGGTGGTGGCACTGAAGCTTTCTTT. Translated, it gives CASSGGGGTEAFF.